Listed below are T cell receptor beta chains from one sample, sequenced in a study of blood T cell repertoires in COVID-19. Assay: immunoSEQ multiplex PCR; the TCRdb copy retains only in-frame clones and omits some. The data contain 400,000 to 500,000 clones, 88% of them seen just once; the ten biggest clones take up approximately 1.5%. The source material was PBMCs or T cells enriched from blood (not recorded which). The receptor source for this set is a young woman who had been exposed to COVID-19. Both conserved end residues are part of each CDR3.

j_gene: TRBJ1-5; v_gene: TRBV5-5; len: 14; CDR3aa: CASSLEQGNQPQHF
j_gene: TRBJ2-5; v_gene: TRBV5-6; len: 12; CDR3aa: CASSSSEETQYF
j_gene: TRBJ2-7; v_gene: TRBV7-8; len: 15; CDR3aa: CASSDRASGEYEQYF
j_gene: TRBJ1-5; v_gene: TRBV19; len: 15; CDR3aa: CASSIGTFSNQPQHF
j_gene: TRBJ1-5; v_gene: TRBV10-2; len: 14; CDR3aa: CASRETGGYQPQHF
j_gene: TRBJ2-3; v_gene: TRBV11-2; len: 19; CDR3aa: CASSRGGLAGGGGTDTQYF
j_gene: TRBJ2-7; v_gene: TRBV15; len: 14; CDR3aa: CATSRTGTGYEQYF
j_gene: TRBJ1-4; v_gene: TRBV5-4; len: 15; CDR3aa: CASSLKTATNEKLFF
j_gene: TRBJ1-1; v_gene: TRBV6-6; len: 15; CDR3aa: CASTDGQRLNTEAFF
j_gene: TRBJ2-7; v_gene: TRBV23-1; len: 15; CDR3aa: CASSQGPGQAYEQYF
j_gene: TRBJ1-1; v_gene: TRBV27; len: 16; CDR3aa: CASMDTKTGLGTEAFF
j_gene: TRBJ1-2; v_gene: TRBV5-6; len: 13; CDR3aa: CASSLRVPGGYTF
j_gene: TRBJ2-3; v_gene: TRBV24-1; len: 15; CDR3aa: CATSDDRLDTDTQYF
j_gene: TRBJ2-7; v_gene: TRBV5-1; len: 21; CDR3aa: CASSSVPSGLAGVTGSYEQYF
j_gene: TRBJ1-2; v_gene: TRBV7-2; len: 15; CDR3aa: CASSHSTGTAYGYTF
j_gene: TRBJ2-7; v_gene: TRBV5-1; len: 13; CDR3aa: CASREDRANEQYF
j_gene: TRBJ1-5; v_gene: TRBV27; len: 18; CDR3aa: CASSLGQGQGWSNQPQHF
j_gene: TRBJ1-6; v_gene: TRBV19; len: 13; CDR3aa: CASSISLNSPLHF
j_gene: TRBJ2-5; v_gene: TRBV24-1; len: 14; CDR3aa: CATSEGLYQETQYF
j_gene: TRBJ2-3; v_gene: TRBV24-1; len: 15; CDR3aa: CATSDLGQSTDTQYF
j_gene: TRBJ2-7; v_gene: TRBV27; len: 15; CDR3aa: CASNRQGGLSCEQYF
j_gene: TRBJ2-5; v_gene: TRBV11-2; len: 15; CDR3aa: CASSLSSGAQETQYF
j_gene: TRBJ2-5; v_gene: TRBV3-1/TRBV3-2; len: 18; CDR3aa: CASSQVVSGGAWQETQYF